This TCR beta chain was recovered during a study of blood T cell repertoires in COVID-19. For the study at large: Samples of COVID-19 (acute and convalescent) were obtained from the United States, Italy and Spain. PBMCs, B-cell-depleted T cells, or T cells provided the cDNA or gDNA that made up the material.

CDR1 LNHDA and CDR2 SQIVND come from the germline V gene (reference sequence). The CDR3 length is 12 residues. The V and J ends lost 8 bases and 6 bases respectively, with 10 bases between them. The authors' processing: Reference gene primer amplification yielded estimated nucleated cell counts. TCRdb's table, derived via immunoSEQ multiplex PCR, lists solely in-frame clones and lacks some. That table is the source of V, J and clone size, and D and trimming were worked out from the DNA. The table has under 550,000 clones, around 90% seen once. Only a few counts were recorded for this clone. The sequenced material came from peripheral blood. The TCR comes from a man aged 18 to 30 with COVID-19, enrolled during active disease. This chain connects TRBV19 to TRBJ2-2; D is perhaps TRBD2 (5 bases). CDR3: CASGLYAGELFF. The CDR3 nucleotides are TGTGCCAGTGGACTTTACGCCGGGGAGCTGTTTTTT.